This T cell receptor beta chain was identified during a study of radiation and T cells in renal cell carcinoma (dated by TCRdb to 2020 to 2021). Regarding the study in general: Samples were obtained from a clinical trial, in which 15 Gy stereotactic body radiation therapy was delivered to primary renal cell carcinomas and nephrectomy was performed 4 weeks later. In the 53 samples combined, some 4,000,000 unique CDR3 nucleotide sequences were found, encoding roughly 2.5 million unique CDR3 amino acid sequences. TCR beta sequencing covered some 55 samples in total, comprising about 26 tumors and 27 peripheral blood samples. On the study overall, not on this receptor specifically: No pretreatment tumor biopsies were available, so the baseline intratumoral presence of clonotypes could not be determined. Dynamics of the blood repertoire were not tracked past 4 weeks after treatment. In blood, the top tumor clonotypes increased between baseline and 2 weeks post-radiation and then shrank by 4 weeks, which suggests that tumor-resident clones expanded only transiently. Effects of radiation dose or scheduling on the TCR repertoire could not be addressed with the single-armed trial design.

As concerns this clone: Its antigen remains undetermined. Base quality data are lacking; no much larger clone is found one base away.

The meaning of the sample's time point label: blood 2 weeks post-SBRT. This sample's treatment or condition label indicates: 15 Gy SBRT to primary tumor, nephrectomy 4 weeks later. To track tumor-enriched clonotypes, serial peripheral blood was sampled from radiation-treated patients at baseline and at 2 weeks and 4 weeks after SBRT. Renal cell carcinoma with clear cell pathology was present in all patients. The QIAamp DNA Blood Mini Kit (Qiagen) was used to prepare genomic DNA for TCR sequencing. The analyses included just those samples that passed every quality control check. TCR beta libraries were generated from genomic DNA with the immunoSEQ kit, following the manufacturer's recommendations. For library preparation, a first multiplex PCR was performed with proprietary primers, followed by a second PCR in which unique barcodes were added, and bead cleanups were performed after each round. Each sample batch included a kit-provided positive control reaction and a negative control reaction. The final libraries underwent checking on an Agilent 4200 TapeStation D1000 ScreenTape, volumetric pooling, and quantification by qPCR. Sequencing ran on an Illumina NextSeq500 with a MidOutput 150-cycle cartridge, using 156 Read1 and 15 Index1 cycles with kit custom primers. The pooled library was loaded at 0.8 to 1 pM, and roughly 20% PhiX control was spiked in. On the study's bioinformatics: The vendor-processed data were analyzed in R, and a clonotype was defined as all T cells that share the same CDR3 nucleotide sequence. In the clone abundance analyses, frequencies in each sample were normalized to that sample's 10,000 most abundant clones. Public T cell clones, averaging fewer than five per sample, were removed before analysis. Tumor-enriched clonotypes and baseline blood-enriched clonotypes were defined as those with an abundance difference of at least 32-fold between compartments. Clonotypes expanded or contracted between blood time points were identified with a beta-binomial differential abundance model. Tumor-blood repertoire similarity was measured with the Baroni-Urbani and Buser coefficient, and group comparisons used two-tailed Wilcoxon tests in R. In TCRdb, the immuneACCESS table is reduced to in-frame sequences with V and J assigned. These tables do not hold every clone; where another copy was compared, an unresolved V gene accounts for under half, and the others remain unexplained. That table is the source of V, J and clone size, and D and trimming were worked out from the DNA. In all, the sample holds some 150,000 clones, and over 80% of those were seen once. The leading ten clones occupy over 10% of the sample.

This sample comprised blood, obtained from a patient whose treatment included radiotherapy and nephrectomy. The sequence derives from a woman aged 45-65 years with renal cell carcinoma.

The base sequence is TGTGCCAGCAGCTTATGGACGGTGAACACTGAAGCTTTCTTT. Its coded protein is CASSLWTVNTEAFF. The receptor chain draws on TRBV5-8 and TRBJ1-1; the D segment cannot be called with confidence. The CDR3 covers 14 residues, taking in both the cysteine and the phenylalanine. Of the read, only the CDR3 DNA is kept; its 42 bases are in frame from base 1. Between the V and J ends, shortened by 2 bases and 0 bases respectively, the junction contains 8 bases. Taken from the germline V gene, the CDR1 and CDR2 loops are SGHTS and YDEGEE.